This TCR beta chain stems from a study of blood T cell repertoires in COVID-19. Study information: COVID-19 samples collected from the United States, Italy and Spain covered acute and convalescent phases. In each case, the material was cDNA or gDNA derived from T cells, B-cell-depleted T cells, or PBMCs.

As processed by the authors: Estimates of nucleated cell counts were drawn from the amplification of reference gene primers. TCRdb's table, derived via immunoSEQ multiplex PCR, lists solely in-frame clones and lacks some. V and J calls and clone size are copied from that table; D and trimming were computed from the DNA. This table has 25,000 to 30,000 clones, over 70% appearing once. The specimen was peripheral blood. The receptor's source is a woman in her sixties or seventies with acute or convalescent COVID-19.

Here the CDR3 DNA reads TGTGCCAGTAGTATGAAGAGGGGGATGGAGCAGTACTTC. Its translation: CASSMKRGMEQYF. The genes are TRBV19 and TRBJ2-7, with D possibly being TRBD1 (6 bases). The CDR3 runs 13 residues. Germline values: CDR1 LNHDA, CDR2 SQIVND (reference sequence). V dropped 3 bases and J dropped 7 bases, with 13 bases sitting between them.